This T cell receptor beta chain came from a study of T cells after yellow fever vaccination. The table lists this clonotype with many counts. Its matching antigen is unknown. For TCR, cDNA came from 5'RACE template switching, which added a universal primer site and UMIs. MiXCR, applied by TCRdb to the 5' RACE reads, yields one record per CDR3 protein. The repertoire holds 170,000 or so distinct CDR3 sequences, with 5.5% to 8% as singletons. Per the germline V gene, CDR1 is SGHTA and CDR2 is FQGNSA. V was clipped by 4 bases and J by 4 bases, with 14 bases between them. The CDR3 is 14 amino acids. General study findings and limits: From the bulk population, abundant clonotypes could contaminate and appear within FACS-sorted repertoires. Post-booster reappearance was seen for most primary-vaccination clones (about 96% CD4, about 88% CD8). The secondary response was weaker but peaked faster, day 5 versus 15.

The sample consisted of CD4+ T cells sorted from PBMCs, taken on the day of the first yellow fever vaccination. The J gene is TRBJ2-7, the V gene TRBV7-2, with D maybe TRBD1 (6 bases). The TCR originated in a man aged 18 to 35 who received the YFV17D yellow fever vaccine. The CDR3 sequence: CASSSGQSLYEQYF. The CDR3 DNA reads TGTGCCAGCAGCTCTGGACAGAGTCTGTACGAGCAGTACTTC. The full variable domain, completed using reference TRBV7-2 and TRBJ2-7, is GAGVSQSPSNKVTEKGKDVELRCDPISGHTALYWYRQSLGQGLEFLIYFQGNSAPDKSGLPSDRFSAERTGGSVSTLTIQRTQQEDSAVYLCASSSGQSLYEQYFGPGTRLTVT.